The 13 T cell receptor beta chains presented below share a single source sample, sequenced in a study of CD8 T cells in Susac syndrome. cDNA came from about 0.5 to 1 ug RNA primed by random hexamers. MiXCR was run by TCRdb on the immunoSEQ multiplex PCR reads, yielding one entry per CDR3 protein. Of about 130,000 distinct CDR3 sequences listed, 95% are singletons. Sequenced sample: CD8+ T cells from PBMCs. The source is a human donor with Susac syndrome.

V and J are TRBV29-1 and TRBJ2-3, with TRBD2 matching over 10 bases. CDR3 length: 17 amino acids. The germline V gene encodes CDR1 SQVTM and CDR2 ANQGSEA. The CDR3: CNPPIGTSVGGPDTQYF. The CDR3 DNA sequence: TGCAACCCGCCCATCGGGACTAGCGTAGGAGGGCCAGATACGCAGTATTTT.

This rearrangement joins TRBV10-2 to TRBJ1-1; possibly TRBD1 for D (6 bases). Germline-derived CDR1 and CDR2 are WSHSY and SAAADI. Trimming pared 11 bases from V and 3 bases from J, leaving 16 bases between. The CDR3 has 13 amino acids. The CDR3 region has the DNA TGCGCCGTACTCACTCCAGGGGACACTGAAGCTTTCTTT. The encoded protein is CAVLTPGDTEAFF.

This chain joins TRBV7-9 and TRBJ1-2; D possibly corresponds to TRBD1 (5 bases). CDR1 and CDR2 from the germline V gene are SEHNR and FQNEAQ (reference sequence). This CDR3 is built from 13 residues. V shed 5 bases and J shed 3 bases, with 10 bases lying between them. The CDR3 nucleotides read TGTGCCAGCAGCATCAGGGTAGACTATGGCTACACCTTC. It specifies CASSIRVDYGYTF.

The CDR3 here is CASSSWTGETQYF. The CDR3 region has the DNA TGTGCCAGCAGTTCGTGGACAGGGGAGACCCAGTACTTC. The chain couples TRBV27 to TRBJ2-5, with 8 bases that match TRBD1. The V and J ends lost 4 bases and 5 bases, in that order; junction bases with no gene match: 3. The CDR3 has 13 residues. The germline V gene encodes CDR1 MNHEY and CDR2 SMNVEV (reference sequence).

This chain links TRBV10-2 with TRBJ2-1, with TRBD1 matching over 7 bases. Germline V gives CDR1 WSHSY, CDR2 SAAADI. Trimming took 6 bases from V and 8 from J; bases not matched to a gene: 10. This CDR3 contains 14 residues. The DNA of the CDR3 is TGCGCCAGCAGACTAGGGACAGAGGGCCATGAGCAGTTCTTC. It yields the protein CASRLGTEGHEQFF.

The V gene is TRBV27, the J gene TRBJ1-2; 7 positions agree with TRBD1. Germline assignment: CDR1 MNHEY and CDR2 SMNVEV (reference sequence). This CDR3 spans 15 amino acids. Trimming at V came to 6 bases and at J to 6 bases, leaving 13 bases not matched to a gene. CDR3 sequence reads: CASSLALGTAHGYTF. In nucleotides, the CDR3 is TGTGCCAGCAGCTTAGCTTTGGGGACAGCCCATGGCTACACCTTC.

This sequence joins TRBV4-1 and TRBJ1-1; D is undetermined. V dropped 0 bases and J dropped 4 bases, with 6 bases sitting between them. Germline CDR1 reads MGHRA; CDR2 reads YSYEKL. CDR3 length equals 13 residues. The CDR3 sequence is CASSQDPGTEAFF. CDR3 in DNA: TGCGCCAGCAGCCAAGATCCCGGCACTGAAGCTTTCTTT.

A single count supports this clonotype. The V call is TRBV15, the J call TRBJ2-1, with 8 nucleotides matching TRBD2. Per the germline V gene, CDR1 is LNHNV and CDR2 is YYDKDF (reference sequence). The CDR3 loop spans 14 amino acids. V lost 3 bases and J lost 6; bases outside the gene matches: 4. This CDR3 reads CATSSGRGPNEQFF. DNA of the CDR3: TGTGCCACCAGCAGCGGGAGGGGCCCCAATGAGCAGTTCTTC.

The chain combines TRBV9 with TRBJ2-7, with 8 bases aligning to TRBD1. J was trimmed by 7 bases and V by 0 bases; bases with no gene match: 6. Germline-derived CDR1 and CDR2 are SGDLS and YYNGEE. This CDR3 is built from 14 residues. The CDR3 region is CASSVGPGGYEQYF. CDR3 nucleotides: TGTGCCAGCAGCGTAGGTCCAGGGGGCTATGAGCAGTACTTC.

This clonotype showed up just once. The chain couples TRBV14 to TRBJ2-7; D unclear. The CDR3 consists of 11 residues. V was clipped by 1 base and J by 8 bases, with 6 bases between them. Looked up from germline, CDR1 is SGHDN and CDR2 is FVKESK. CDR3 sequence: CASSQGGKQYF. The CDR3 bases are TGTGCCAGCAGCCAAGGGGGAAAGCAGTACTTC.

V usage is TRBV11-3 and J usage is TRBJ2-3; D is undetermined. The CDR3 runs 13 residues. Trimming removed 5 bases at V and 1 base at J, with 7 bases between. The germline V gene encodes CDR1 SGHNT and CDR2 YENEEA. This CDR3 reads CASSPRGTDTQYF. The CDR3 bases are TGTGCCAGCAGCCCACGTGGCACAGATACGCAGTATTTT.

The rearrangement links TRBV5-6 to TRBJ2-2; 8 nucleotides match TRBD1. In germline, CDR1 is SGHDT, CDR2 YYEEEE. With V trimmed by 4 bases and J by 7 bases, 12 bases remained unmatched. This CDR3 comprises 16 residues. In DNA, the CDR3 is TGTGCCAGCAGCGTGACAGGGGACGTTGGTGGCGGGGAGCTGTTTTTT. Translated, it gives CASSVTGDVGGGELFF.

J is TRBJ2-7 and V is TRBV4-1; D is ambiguous. CDR3 length: 13 residues. CDR1 and CDR2 from the germline V gene are MGHRA and YSYEKL. The V end lost 7 bases, the J end lost 0 bases, and 10 bases lay between the germline ends. Here the CDR3 reads CASTAVGSYEQYF. CDR3 sequence (DNA): TGCGCCAGCACCGCGGTAGGCTCCTACGAGCAGTACTTC.